This passage covers 14 T cell receptor beta chains from one sample sequenced in a study of long-term antiretroviral therapy in people with HIV. Researchers report immunoSEQ v3.0 was run at survey level. Sequenced by immunoSEQ multiplex PCR; TCRdb stores in-frame clones only, minus some. The sample holds about 23,000 clones, around four fifths seen once. The sample was unsorted PBMCs, taken 1.6 years after starting antiretroviral therapy. Source of these receptors: a man in his forties or fifties with HIV.

This clone came up once. This chain uses TRBV9 with TRBJ1-1; TRBD1 matches at 8 bases. V shed 0 bases, J shed 4 bases, and the junction held 20 bases outside the gene matches. The CDR3 is 20 residues long. Looked up from germline, CDR1 is SGDLS and CDR2 is YYNGEE. CDR3 nucleotide sequence: TGTGCCAGCAGCGTAGCCGGTAGTTCAGGGGGCGGAGGGACCGGCACTGAAGCTTTCTTT. Translation gives CASSVAGSSGGGGTGTEAFF.

The chain links TRBV5-1 to TRBJ2-2; D is perhaps TRBD2 (5 bases). CDR3 size: 14 residues. The V gene's germline CDR1 is SGHRS and CDR2 YFSETQ. V lost 9 bases to trimming and J lost 2 bases, with 14 bases between them. The CDR3 loop reads CATRAGYNTGELFF. The CDR3 DNA is TGCGCCACACGGGCGGGTTATAACACCGGGGAGCTGTTTTTT.

This chain uses TRBV30 with TRBJ2-7; TRBD1 might be the D (6 bases). Germline CDR1 and CDR2: GTSNPN and SVGIG (reference sequence). Trimming shortened V by 3 bases and J by 0 bases, and 6 bases separated the two germline ends. The length of the CDR3 is 12 residues. This CDR3 is CAWRGASYEQYF. The CDR3 region has the DNA TGTGCCTGGAGGGGGGCCTCCTACGAGCAGTACTTC.

The gene calls are TRBV29-1 and TRBJ2-1; 7 positions agree with TRBD1. Germline CDR1 is SQVTM and CDR2 is ANQGSEA. The V and J ends lost 6 bases and 3 bases, in that order; junction bases with no gene match: 11. The CDR3 length is 15 residues. The CDR3 bases are TGCAGCGTCGATACCGGGACAGAGTTCTACAATGAGCAGTTCTTC. Translating it yields CSVDTGTEFYNEQFF.

The rearrangement uses TRBV18 and TRBJ2-1; no clear D gene. CDR1 KGHSH and CDR2 LQKENI come from the germline V gene. V was trimmed by 2 bases and J by 8 bases, leaving 19 bases between them. This CDR3 is 16 amino acids long. DNA for the CDR3: TGTGCCAGCTCACCAAAATTAGAGCGTTCCGGGCATGAGCAGTTCTTC. This gives the protein CASSPKLERSGHEQFF.

This clone has only one observation. This chain links TRBV4-1 with TRBJ1-1; D call uncertain. Germline V gene sequence: CDR1 MGHRA, CDR2 YSYEKL. Trimming cost V 3 bases and J 5 bases, with 13 bases left between them. The CDR3 is 14 residues long. The CDR3 spells CASSHAPTGTEAFF. CDR3 sequence (DNA): TGCGCCAGCAGCCACGCTCCAACCGGTACTGAAGCTTTCTTT.

This chain joins TRBV6-1 and TRBJ1-2; 8 nucleotides agree with TRBD1. CDR3 length equals 14 residues. Germline CDR1 and CDR2: MNHNS and SASEGT. J gave up 4 bases and V 6 bases, and 7 bases lay outside the gene matches. This chain's CDR3 is CASRTGVGFYGYTF. The CDR3 nucleotides are TGTGCCAGCAGGACAGGGGTGGGCTTCTATGGCTACACCTTC.

The chain recombines TRBV28 with TRBJ1-5; 7 bases line up with TRBD1. Looked up from germline, CDR1 is MDHEN and CDR2 is SYDVKM. V shed 6 bases and J 2 bases; nucleotides not matched to a gene: 7. The CDR3 is made up of 15 amino acids. The DNA of the CDR3 is TGTGCCAGCAGGAGTTACAGGGGTGGCAATCAGCCCCAGCATTTT. This sequence encodes CASRSYRGGNQPQHF.

The V call is TRBV9, the J call TRBJ1-4, with a possible D match to TRBD1 (6 bases). CDR3 length equals 15 residues. Deletions cut 1 base from V and 5 bases from J, with 12 bases between. CDR1 SGDLS and CDR2 YYNGEE come from the germline V gene. The CDR3 loop reads CASSVYGTQNEKLFF. The CDR3 DNA reads as TGTGCCAGCAGCGTATACGGGACACAAAATGAAAAACTGTTTTTT.

The chain links TRBV5-1 to TRBJ2-3; 13 bases map to TRBD2. The CDR3 has 15 residues. CDR1 and CDR2 (germline): SGHRS, YFSETQ. V shed 6 bases and J 5 bases; nucleotides not matched to a gene: 6. The chain's CDR3 is CASTGGLAGEDTQYF. DNA of the CDR3: TGCGCCAGCACCGGTGGACTAGCGGGAGAAGATACGCAGTATTTT.

This clone was seen more than once but under ten times. V and J are TRBV6-5 and TRBJ2-7; D is undetermined. The germline V and J ends were trimmed by 2 bases and 0 bases, with 14 bases remaining between them. The CDR3 covers 16 residues. Germline CDR1 and CDR2: MNHEY and SVGAGI. The CDR3 DNA is TGTGCCAGCAGTTACGGGCCCGGGCCCCCCTCCTACGAGCAGTACTTC. It is translated as CASSYGPGPPSYEQYF.

The genes are TRBV11-2 and TRBJ2-3; TRBD1 aligns across 9 bases. The CDR3 totals 15 residues. V trimming: 5 bases; J trimming: 2 bases; junction bases outside the gene matches: 5. From germline, CDR1 is SGHAT and CDR2 FQNNGV. The CDR3 DNA follows: TGTGCCAGCAGCGAACAGGGGGCTGACACAGATACGCAGTATTTT. It specifies CASSEQGADTDTQYF. The entire variable domain, with the rest obtained from reference TRBV11-2 and TRBJ2-3, is as follows: EAGVAQSPRYKIIEKRQSVAFWCNPISGHATLYWYQQILGQGPKLLIQFQNNGVVDDSQLPKDRFSAERLKGVDSTLKIQPAKLEDSAVYLCASSEQGADTDTQYFGPGTRLTVL.

The chain employs TRBV6-1 and TRBJ2-1; 9 nucleotides line up with TRBD1. The CDR3 totals 16 residues. Per germline, CDR1 MNHNS and CDR2 SASEGT. V lost 2 bases to trimming and J lost 9 bases; unmatched junction nucleotides: 11. Written as DNA, the CDR3 is TGTGCCAGCAGTGAATTGGGCGGGACAGGGTTCCGTGAGCAGTTCTTC. Its translation is CASSELGGTGFREQFF.

This chain uses TRBV19 with TRBJ2-1; possible D gene TRBD1, 6 bases. The CDR3 extends over 12 amino acids. CDR1 LNHDA and CDR2 SQIVND come from the germline V gene (reference sequence). V was pared by 5 bases and J by 5 bases, with 7 bases between. CDR3 sequence: CASSYRDNEQFF. Here the CDR3 DNA reads TGTGCCAGTAGTTACAGGGACAATGAGCAGTTCTTC.